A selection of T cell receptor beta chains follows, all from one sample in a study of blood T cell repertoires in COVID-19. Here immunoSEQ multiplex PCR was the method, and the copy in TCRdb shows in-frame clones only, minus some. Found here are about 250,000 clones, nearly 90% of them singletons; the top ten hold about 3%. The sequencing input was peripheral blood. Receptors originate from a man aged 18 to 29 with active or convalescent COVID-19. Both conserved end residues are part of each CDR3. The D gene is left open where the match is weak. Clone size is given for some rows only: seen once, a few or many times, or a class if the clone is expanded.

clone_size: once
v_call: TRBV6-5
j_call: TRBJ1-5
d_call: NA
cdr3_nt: TGTGCCAGCACCCCGTTCGGCGGGAGCAATCAGCCCCAGCATTTT
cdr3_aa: CASTPFGGSNQPQHF

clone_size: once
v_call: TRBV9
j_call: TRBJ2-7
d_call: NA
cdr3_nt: TGTGCCAGCAGCGTAGGAACAGACTCCTACGAGCAGTACTTC
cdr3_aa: CASSVGTDSYEQYF

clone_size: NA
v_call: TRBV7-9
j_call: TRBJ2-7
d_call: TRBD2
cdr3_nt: TGTGCCAGCAGCTTAAGCGGACTAGCGGACTCCTACGAGCAGTACTTC
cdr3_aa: CASSLSGLADSYEQYF

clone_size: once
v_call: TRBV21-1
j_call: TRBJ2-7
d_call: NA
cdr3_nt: TGTGCCAGCACGGTTTACGAGCAGTACTTC
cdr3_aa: CASTVYEQYF

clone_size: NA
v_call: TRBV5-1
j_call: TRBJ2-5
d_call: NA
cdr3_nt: TGCGCCAGCAGCTTGAGGGCCGGAGGGGAGACCCAGTACTTC
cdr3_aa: CASSLRAGGETQYF

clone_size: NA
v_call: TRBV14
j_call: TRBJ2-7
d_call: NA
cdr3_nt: TGTGCCAGCAGCCTCCGCGGACAGTCCTACGAGCAGTACTTC
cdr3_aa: CASSLRGQSYEQYF

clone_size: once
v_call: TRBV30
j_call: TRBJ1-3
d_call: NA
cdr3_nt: TGTGCCTGGAACCCGGAGCAACCTGGGAACACCATATATTTT
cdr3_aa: CAWNPEQPGNTIYF

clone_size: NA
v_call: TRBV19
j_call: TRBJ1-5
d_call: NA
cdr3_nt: TGTGCCAGTAGGTACAGGGACGTCAATCAGCCCCAGCATTTT
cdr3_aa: CASRYRDVNQPQHF

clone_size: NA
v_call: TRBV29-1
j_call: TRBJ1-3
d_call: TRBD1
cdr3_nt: TGCAGCGGACAGCAGACAGGGTGGGCTGGAAACACCATATATTTT
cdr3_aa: CSGQQTGWAGNTIYF

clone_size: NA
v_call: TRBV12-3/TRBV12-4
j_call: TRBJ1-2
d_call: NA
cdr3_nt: TGTGCCAGCAAGAGCAGGGTCGGTGGCTACACCTTC
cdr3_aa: CASKSRVGGYTF

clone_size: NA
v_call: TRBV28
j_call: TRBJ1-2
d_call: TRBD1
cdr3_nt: TGTGCCAGCAGCTCTCAACAGGGGGCCTATGGCTACACCTTC
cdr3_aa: CASSSQQGAYGYTF

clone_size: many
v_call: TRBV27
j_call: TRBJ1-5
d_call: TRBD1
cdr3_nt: TGTGCCAGCAGTAGTCGAGGGGGCGGAAGCAATCAGCCCCAGCATTTT
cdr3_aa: CASSSRGGGSNQPQHF

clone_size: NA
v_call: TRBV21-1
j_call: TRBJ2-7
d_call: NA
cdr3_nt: TGTGCCAGCAGTAAGGAGAGCCACGAGCAGTACTTC
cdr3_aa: CASSKESHEQYF